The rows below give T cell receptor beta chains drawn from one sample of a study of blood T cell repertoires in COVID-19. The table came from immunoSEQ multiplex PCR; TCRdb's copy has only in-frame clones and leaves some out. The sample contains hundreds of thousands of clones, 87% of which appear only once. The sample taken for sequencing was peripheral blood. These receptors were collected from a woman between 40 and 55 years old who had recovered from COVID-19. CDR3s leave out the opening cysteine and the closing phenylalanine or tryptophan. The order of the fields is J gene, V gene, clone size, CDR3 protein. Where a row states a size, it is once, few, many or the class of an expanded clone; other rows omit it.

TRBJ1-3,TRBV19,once,ASIRTGGGNTIY
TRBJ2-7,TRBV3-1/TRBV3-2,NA,ASSHSPGQGAREQY
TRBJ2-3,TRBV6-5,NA,ASSYSRAGGDTQY
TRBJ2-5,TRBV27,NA,ASTTGGSQETQY
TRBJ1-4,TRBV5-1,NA,ASSLAPQGVPTNEKLF
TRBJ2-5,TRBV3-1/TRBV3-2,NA,ASSHRTSPETQY
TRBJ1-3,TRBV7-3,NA,ASSLAPPGTGNTIY
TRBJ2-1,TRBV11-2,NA,ATSGQGIGDEQF
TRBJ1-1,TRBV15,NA,ATSVGRGEAF
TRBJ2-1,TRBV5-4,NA,ASSFGQDNEQF
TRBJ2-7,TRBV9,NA,ASSVAGVHDEQY
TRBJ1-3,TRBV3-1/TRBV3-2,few,ASSPPLGQGAPED
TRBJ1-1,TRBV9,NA,ASSRTAANTEAF
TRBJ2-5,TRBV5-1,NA,ASSLALETQY
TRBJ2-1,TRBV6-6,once,ASSYRGAGSSVEQF
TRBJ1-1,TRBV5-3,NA,ARSLDNRPAF
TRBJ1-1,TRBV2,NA,ASPRAPVTGTEAF
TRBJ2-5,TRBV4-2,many,ASSRKVGGGLQETQY
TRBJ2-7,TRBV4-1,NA,ASSQVSRGDSEQY
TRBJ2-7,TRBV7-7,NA,ASSLGQGLYYEQY
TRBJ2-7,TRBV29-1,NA,SVREGASYEQY
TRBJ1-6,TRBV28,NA,ASSLAPTGEVSPLH
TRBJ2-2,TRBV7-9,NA,ASSPGLAGGSNTGELF
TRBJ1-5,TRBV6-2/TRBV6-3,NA,ASSFTGLSAQH
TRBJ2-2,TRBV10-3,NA,ATVGGARAGELF
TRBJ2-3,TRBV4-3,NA,ASSQLWGGETDTQY
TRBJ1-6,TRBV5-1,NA,ASSLVPSGSYNSPLH
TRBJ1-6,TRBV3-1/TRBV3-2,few,ASSLDSLGSPLH
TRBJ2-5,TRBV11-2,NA,ASSFYPISGGAPGETQY
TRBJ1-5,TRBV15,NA,ATSRGGYQPQH
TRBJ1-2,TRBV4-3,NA,ASSQGLSNYGYT
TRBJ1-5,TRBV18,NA,ASSPPTNNQPQH
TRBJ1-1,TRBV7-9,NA,ASSGHREWRTEAF
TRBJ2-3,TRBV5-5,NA,ASTSGGTSTDTQY
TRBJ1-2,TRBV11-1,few,ASSVGQGYGYT
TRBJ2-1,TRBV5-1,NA,ASSLASGSGAYNEQF
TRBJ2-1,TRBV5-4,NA,ASSLGGAGSYNEQF